This TCR beta chain derives from a study of blood T cells in healthy people across ages. With respect to this clonotype: Germline is not matched at one junction end, which may reflect a read error.

PCR was performed a second time for about 6 to 12 cycles using a sample-barcoded 5' primer and a J-beta primer mix. TCRdb re-derived calls from the 5' RACE reads in MiXCR, one entry per CDR3 protein. The sample contains roughly 1,500,000 distinct CDR3 sequences, 42% of which appear only once. There are 14 residues in the CDR3. Germline CDR1 reads SGDLS; CDR2 reads YYNGEE. The TCR comes from a woman in her late teens or twenties in good health. The rearrangement links TRBV9 to TRBJ2-1, with 7 bases identical to TRBD2. Sequencing used blood. CDR3 nucleotide sequence: TGTGCCAGTAGCGTGATGGGGGGGAAAGAGACCCAGTTCTTC. Translated, it gives CASSVMGGKETQFF.